Shown below are 28 T cell receptor beta chains from a single sample sequenced in a study of PD-L1 blockade in urothelial cancer. Profiled with immunoSEQ multiplex PCR; TCRdb holds only in-frame clones, not every one. The sample has some 23,000 clones; 82% are singletons. The time point was: peripheral blood 6 weeks after treatment start. This specimen was PBMCs, taken around atezolizumab (anti-PD-L1) treatment. Source of these receptors: a man aged 65 to 85 with urothelial cancer.

The chain combines TRBV15 with TRBJ2-1; D may be TRBD1 (6 bases). Trimming took 8 bases from V and 8 from J, leaving 19 bases between them. This CDR3 is built from 14 residues. Germline CDR1 reads LNHNV; CDR2 reads YYDKDF (reference sequence). The CDR3 nucleotides are TGTGCCACCGGGGGCGAGCAGGTTTTGTATGAGCAGTTCTTC. Encoded protein: CATGGEQVLYEQFF.

The CDR3 DNA follows: TGCAGCGTTTACAGGGACACTCCCCCGGAGCAGTACTTC. Translated: CSVYRDTPPEQYF. The rearrangement uses TRBV29-1 and TRBJ2-7; weak D call: TRBD1 (6 bases). Per germline, CDR1 SQVTM and CDR2 ANQGSEA. This CDR3 has 13 amino acids. With 5 bases removed from V and 7 bases from J, the gap between germline ends came to 18 bases.

This clone was observed a single time. This chain uses TRBV28 with TRBJ1-6, with a tentative D call TRBD1 (5 bases). CDR3 length: 18 amino acids. Germline V CDR1 and CDR2: MDHEN, SYDVKM. Deletions cut 6 bases from V and 0 bases from J, with 18 bases between. CDR3 residues: CASSKSGGIGSYNSPLHF. The CDR3 coding sequence is TGTGCCAGCAGCAAGAGCGGGGGTATAGGCTCCTATAATTCACCCCTCCACTTT.

V usage is TRBV9 and J usage is TRBJ2-1; a possible D gene is TRBD2 (5 bases). V lost 3 bases, J lost 9 bases, and 19 bases lay in between. The CDR3 is made up of 15 amino acids. The V gene's germline CDR1 is SGDLS and CDR2 YYNGEE. CDR3 DNA sequence: TGTGCCAGCAGCGAACTAGAATCCGGGGTAGGTGAGCAGTTCTTC. Translation gives CASSELESGVGEQFF.

V usage is TRBV10-3 and J usage is TRBJ2-3; 8 bases align to TRBD2. V dropped 7 bases and J dropped 4; count of bases not matched to a gene: 10. The CDR3 runs to 15 residues. In germline, CDR1 is ENHRY, CDR2 SYGVKD. CDR3 region: CAIMGSGSLSDTQYF. CDR3 DNA sequence: TGTGCCATCATGGGAAGCGGGAGTCTGTCAGATACGCAGTATTTT.

The rearrangement joins TRBV7-9 to TRBJ2-1; D might be TRBD1 (5 bases). Looked up from germline, CDR1 is SEHNR and CDR2 is FQNEAQ (reference sequence). The CDR3 has 13 residues. Trimming removed 2 bases from V and 9 bases from J, with 11 bases in between. CDR3 residues: CASSLIGVSEQFF. The CDR3 region has the DNA TGTGCCAGCAGCTTAATAGGGGTCAGTGAGCAGTTCTTC. The full variable domain, with the rest looked up from reference TRBV7-9 and TRBJ2-1, is DTGVSQNPRHKITKRGQNVTFRCDPISEHNRLYWYRQTLGQGPEFLTYFQNEAQLEKSRLLSDRFSAERPKGSFSTLEIQRTEQGDSAMYLCASSLIGVSEQFFGPGTRLTVL.

This clone was detected a few times. This sequence joins TRBV6-5 and TRBJ2-2; 7 nucleotides agree with TRBD2. V was clipped by 0 bases and J by 1 base; unmatched bases: 2. CDR3 length: 16 amino acids. Germline CDR1 is MNHEY and CDR2 is SVGAGI. The CDR3 reads CASSYSQRENTGELFF. CDR3 coding DNA: TGTGCCAGCAGTTACTCTCAGCGGGAGAACACCGGGGAGCTGTTTTTT.

The gene calls are TRBV7-2 and TRBJ2-5, with D possibly being TRBD2 (6 bases). The germline V and J ends were trimmed by 4 bases and 4 bases, with 10 bases remaining between them. CDR1 SGHTA and CDR2 FQGNSA come from the germline V gene. There are 13 residues in the CDR3. The CDR3 DNA follows: TGTGCCAGCAGCTCTCCGGGAGTAGAGACCCAGTACTTC. This encodes CASSSPGVETQYF.

The J gene is TRBJ2-7, the V gene TRBV5-1, with D maybe TRBD1 (5 bases). The CDR3 consists of 15 residues. The germline V gene has CDR1 SGHRS and CDR2 YFSETQ. V gave up 0 bases and J gave up 1 base, with 11 bases separating them. The CDR3 nucleotides are TGCGCCAGCAGCTTGGAAGGGGTCGGGTCCTACGAGCAGTACTTC. It translates to CASSLEGVGSYEQYF.

This clone is a singleton in its sample. CDR3 residues: CASSLVGLANEQFF. DNA for the CDR3: TGTGCCAGCAGCTTAGTCGGCCTAGCAAATGAGCAGTTCTTC. This chain joins TRBV11-3 and TRBJ2-1; maybe TRBD2 (5 bases). The CDR3 runs 14 residues. CDR1 SGHNT and CDR2 YENEEA come from the germline V gene. V lost 1 base and J lost 7, with 11 bases in between. Based on the CDR3 plus reference TRBV11-3 and TRBJ2-1, the full variable domain is EAGVVQSPRYKIIEKKQPVAFWCNPISGHNTLYWYLQNLGQGPELLIRYENEEAVDDSQLPKDRFSAERLKGVDSTLKIQPAELGDSAVYLCASSLVGLANEQFFGPGTRLTVL.

V and J are TRBV6-5 and TRBJ2-5, with 10 bases identical to TRBD1. V dropped 2 bases and J dropped 2; count of bases not matched to a gene: 5. Germline V gene lookup returns CDR1 MNHEY and CDR2 SVGAGI. The CDR3 totals 16 residues. The CDR3 nucleotides are TGTGCCAGCAGTTACGACAGGGGGCACCTTCAAGAGACCCAGTACTTC. This sequence encodes CASSYDRGHLQETQYF.

The genes are TRBV7-9 and TRBJ2-1; D is uncertain. The CDR3 spans 13 residues. The V and J ends lost 1 base and 3 bases respectively, with 4 bases between them. Germline assignment: CDR1 SEHNR and CDR2 FQNEAQ (reference sequence). CDR3 loop: CASSLVVYNEQFF. The CDR3 region has the DNA TGTGCCAGCAGCTTAGTAGTCTACAATGAGCAGTTCTTC.

The chain joins TRBV9 to TRBJ2-1, with TRBD2 matching 7 bases. The CDR3 sequence is 15 residues long. Trimming removed 0 bases from V and 4 bases from J; junction bases left unmatched: 4. Germline assignment: CDR1 SGDLS and CDR2 YYNGEE. CDR3 in DNA: TGTGCCAGCAGCGTAGGAGCGGGGCTTTACAATGAGCAGTTCTTC. The encoded protein is CASSVGAGLYNEQFF.

V usage is TRBV5-1 and J usage is TRBJ2-1, with 10 bases identical to TRBD2. CDR3 length equals 15 residues. With V trimmed by 4 bases and J by 8 bases, 9 bases remained unmatched. The germline CDR1 and CDR2 sequences are SGHRS and YFSETQ. The CDR3 coding sequence is TGCGCCAGCAGCGATAGCGGGAGGCATTCGGATGAGCAGTTCTTC. This encodes CASSDSGRHSDEQFF.

The V gene is TRBV4-3, the J gene TRBJ2-3; D is unclear. The germline gives CDR1 LGHNA, CDR2 YSLEER. The CDR3 contains 14 residues. Trimming left V 5 bases short and J 4 bases short, with 13 bases between. The CDR3: CASSAERGADTQYF. The DNA of the CDR3 is TGCGCCAGCAGCGCAGAGAGAGGCGCAGATACGCAGTATTTT.

J is TRBJ1-5 and V is TRBV25-1; maybe TRBD1 (6 bases). This CDR3 region has 15 residues. Deletions cut 0 bases from V and 2 bases from J, with 8 bases between. The germline V gene encodes CDR1 MGHDK and CDR2 SYGVNS. Here the CDR3 DNA reads TGTGCCAGCAGTGAATACGCAGGGGGCAATCAGCCCCAGCATTTT. Its protein product is CASSEYAGGNQPQHF.

For the CDR3, the DNA is TGCGCCAGCAGCCAAGATCCAGTTACCAGGTCCTATAATTCACCCCTCCACTTT. It specifies CASSQDPVTRSYNSPLHF. This chain links TRBV4-3 with TRBJ1-6; no definite D call. Germline CDR1 and CDR2: LGHNA and YSLEER. Trimming stripped 0 bases from V and 1 base from J, with 13 bases between. The CDR3 spans 18 residues.

The chain uses TRBV5-6 and TRBJ1-3, with D possibly matching TRBD1 (6 bases). V lost 4 bases, J lost 0 bases, and 11 bases lay in between. The CDR3 totals 15 residues. The germline V gene encodes CDR1 SGHDT and CDR2 YYEEEE. The CDR3 protein is CASSGTGSSGNTIYF. In DNA, the CDR3 is TGTGCCAGCAGCGGCACAGGGAGCTCTGGAAACACCATATATTTT.

The chain couples TRBV5-1 to TRBJ1-1; 10 bases are shared with TRBD1. This CDR3 is built from 16 residues. Germline CDR1 SGHRS, CDR2 YFSETQ. Trimming took 4 bases from V and 6 from J; bases not matched to a gene: 12. The CDR3 loop reads CASSLSPGTGASEAFF. DNA for the CDR3: TGCGCCAGCAGCCTCTCTCCCGGGACAGGGGCGTCTGAAGCTTTCTTT.

The chain joins TRBV2 to TRBJ2-3; the match to TRBD2 covers 7 bases. The germline V gene has CDR1 SNHLY and CDR2 FYNNEI. The CDR3 spans 15 residues. With V trimmed by 8 bases and J by 2 bases, 10 bases remained unmatched. CDR3 loop: CASQSSGTNTDTQYF. The CDR3 bases are TGTGCCAGCCAATCTTCCGGGACTAACACAGATACGCAGTATTTT.

This clone was observed once. This chain joins TRBV19 and TRBJ1-1; D not certain. The V and J ends lost 7 bases and 2 bases respectively, with 14 bases between them. This CDR3 is built from 14 residues. Germline values: CDR1 LNHDA, CDR2 SQIVND (reference sequence). CDR3 loop: CASNTLTENTEAFF. In DNA form, the CDR3 reads TGTGCCAGTAACACGCTAACAGAAAACACTGAAGCTTTCTTT.

This rearrangement joins TRBV6-6 to TRBJ2-7; 9 bases align to TRBD1. The germline V gene has CDR1 MNHNY and CDR2 SVGAGI (reference sequence). V shed 6 bases, J shed 3 bases, and the junction held 6 bases outside the gene matches. The CDR3 covers 14 residues. The CDR3 sequence is CASSWTGAVYEQYF. The CDR3, as DNA: TGTGCCAGCAGCTGGACAGGGGCGGTCTACGAGCAGTACTTC.

This chain uses TRBV5-1 with TRBJ1-1, with D hard to call. Trimming pared 1 base from V and 2 bases from J, leaving 9 bases between. CDR1 and CDR2 (germline): SGHRS, YFSETQ. The CDR3 is made up of 14 amino acids. CDR3 sequence (DNA): TGCGCCAGCAGCTTGAGCTCCTTTAACACTGAAGCTTTCTTT. Translating gives CASSLSSFNTEAFF.

The chain recombines TRBV27 with TRBJ1-2; D call uncertain. This CDR3 has 14 residues. V shed 5 bases and J shed 8 bases, with 18 bases lying between them. Germline V gene data show CDR1 as MNHEY and CDR2 as SMNVEV (reference sequence). CDR3 bases: TGTGCCAGCAGTCCCCTCGACGGGGTGGCGGGCTACACCTTC. Its translation: CASSPLDGVAGYTF.

The rearrangement uses TRBV5-1 and TRBJ2-2; 7 bases agree with TRBD1. V trimming: 4 bases; J trimming: 4 bases; junction bases outside the gene matches: 13. In germline, CDR1 is SGHRS, CDR2 YFSETQ. The CDR3 totals 17 residues. The CDR3 nucleotides are TGCGCCAGCAGCCTACCGATGGGGGACAGCCTCACCGGGGAGCTGTTTTTT. Its translation is CASSLPMGDSLTGELFF.

The chain joins TRBV4-3 to TRBJ1-5; D not resolved. CDR1 LGHNA and CDR2 YSLEER come from the germline V gene. The CDR3 length is 16 residues. V was pared by 0 bases and J by 8 bases, with 17 bases between. The chain's CDR3 is CASSQEVSEGMKPQHF. DNA of the CDR3: TGCGCCAGCAGCCAAGAGGTGTCCGAGGGAATGAAGCCCCAGCATTTT.

The J gene is TRBJ2-5, the V gene TRBV9; 9 bases are a match to TRBD2. Germline-derived CDR1 and CDR2 are SGDLS and YYNGEE. CDR3 length: 16 residues. J lost 6 bases, V lost 0 bases, and 9 bases had no gene match. This chain's CDR3 is CASSVGNSGSLKTQYF. The DNA of the CDR3 is TGTGCCAGCAGCGTAGGGAATAGCGGGAGTTTGAAGACCCAGTACTTC.

The rearrangement links TRBV25-1 to TRBJ2-1; tentative D call: TRBD2 (5 bases). Per germline, CDR1 MGHDK and CDR2 SYGVNS. V was pared by 3 bases and J by 4 bases, with 13 bases between. The CDR3 spans 15 residues. The DNA of the CDR3 is TGTGCCAGCAGTGATTGGAGGAATCCTTACAATGAGCAGTTCTTC. Amino acid sequence: CASSDWRNPYNEQFF.